The 27 T cell receptor beta chains listed next were all sequenced from one sample in a study of T cells after yellow fever vaccination. TCRdb analysed the 5' RACE reads with MiXCR anew, one entry per CDR3 protein. The data hold over 250,000 distinct CDR3 sequences, with over 3.5% observed a single time. The material was PBMCs, obtained 5 days after the yellow fever booster vaccination. The receptors were sampled from a man aged 18 to 35 who received the YFV17D yellow fever vaccine.

This clonotype was picked up many times. This chain connects TRBV7-9 to TRBJ1-2, with TRBD1 identical over 7 bases. The trim removed 5 bases at V and 8 bases at J, leaving 17 bases unmatched. There are 16 residues in the CDR3. Germline CDR1 is SEHNR and CDR2 is FQNEAQ (reference sequence). CDR3 in amino acids: CASSHTTGTAVLGYTF. For the CDR3, the DNA is TGTGCCAGCAGCCATACGACCGGGACAGCAGTTCTCGGCTACACCTTC.

The chain recombines TRBV18 with TRBJ2-7; D may match TRBD1 or TRBD2 (5 bases each). The V and J ends lost 6 bases and 3 bases respectively, with 12 bases between them. CDR3 size: 13 residues. CDR1 KGHSH and CDR2 LQKENI come from the germline V gene. The CDR3 reads CASSRWGSYEQYV. For the CDR3, the DNA is TGTGCCAGCTCGCGGTGGGGGAGCTACGAGCAGTACGTC.

The chain has TRBV7-2 and TRBJ2-1; TRBD2 aligns across 9 bases. Germline V gives CDR1 SGHTA, CDR2 FQGNSA. The V segment lost 1 base and the J segment 5 bases; nucleotides outside the gene matches: 12. The CDR3 loop spans 18 amino acids. This CDR3 is CASSLVPRTSVGDNEQFF. DNA of the CDR3: TGTGCCAGCAGCTTAGTACCCCGGACTAGCGTAGGGGACAATGAGCAGTTCTTC.

Only a few counts were recorded for this clonotype. V gene TRBV6-5 combines with J gene TRBJ1-6, with D unresolved. This CDR3 comprises 17 residues. The V and J ends lost 0 bases and 0 bases respectively, with 9 bases between them. Germline V gene data show CDR1 as MNHEY and CDR2 as SVGAGI. CDR3 in amino acids: CASSYSPVSSYNSPLHF. In DNA form, the CDR3 reads TGTGCCAGCAGTTACTCTCCCGTGAGCTCCTATAATTCACCCCTCCACTTT.

There are a few counts of this clonotype. One end of the junction varies from germline; a read error may be responsible. The rearrangement joins TRBV20-1 to TRBJ1-6; D may be TRBD1 (6 bases). CDR3 length: 13 residues. Germline V CDR1 and CDR2: DFQATT, SNEGSKA (reference sequence). This CDR3 is CSAREGERLPLHF. CDR3 in DNA: TGCAGTGCGAGAGAGGGGGAACGGTTACCCCTCCACTTT.

This clonotype was counted between two and nine times. Relative to the germline gene, one junction end is altered; a read error may explain this. The chain combines TRBV20-1 with TRBJ2-5; the match to TRBD2 covers 11 bases. In germline, CDR1 is DFQATT, CDR2 SNEGSKA (reference sequence). The CDR3 has 14 amino acids. The CDR3 DNA is TGTAGGGGCGCTAGCGGGGGGAAAGGAGAGACCCAGTACTTC. Its translation is CRGASGGKGETQYF.

This clonotype came up once. J is TRBJ1-1 and V is TRBV7-8; tentatively, D is TRBD1 (5 bases). V was trimmed by 3 bases and J by 6 bases, leaving 11 bases between them. The CDR3 covers 13 residues. The V gene's germline CDR1 is SGHVS and CDR2 FQNEAQ. The CDR3 loop is CASSLGGDAEAFF. The CDR3 nucleotides are TGTGCCAGCAGCTTGGGGGGTGACGCTGAAGCTTTCTTT.

This clonotype turned up a few times. The chain combines TRBV27 with TRBJ1-4, with D possibly matching TRBD1 (6 bases). V shed 5 bases and J shed 8 bases, with 18 bases lying between them. CDR1 is MNHEY, CDR2 SMNVEV, per germline (reference sequence). This CDR3 has 15 residues. The CDR3 region has the DNA TGTGCCAGCAGTACCCTCCCAGCCCAGGGGGAAAAACTGTTTTTT. Protein: CASSTLPAQGEKLFF.

This clonotype was seen more than once but under ten times. This sequence joins TRBV4-3 and TRBJ2-3; 12 bases match TRBD2. V lost 0 bases to trimming and J lost 4 bases; unmatched junction nucleotides: 8. This CDR3 spans 18 amino acids. Germline V lookup: CDR1 LGHNA, CDR2 YSLEER. This CDR3 is CASSQDFQLAGGPDTQYF. As DNA, the CDR3 is TGCGCCAGCAGCCAAGATTTCCAGCTAGCGGGGGGGCCAGATACGCAGTATTTT.

This clonotype was detected ten times or more. This chain joins TRBV27 and TRBJ2-5, with D perhaps being TRBD1 or TRBD2 (5 bases each). V lost 6 bases and J 7 bases, leaving 15 bases between the germline ends. Germline V gene data show CDR1 as MNHEY and CDR2 as SMNVEV (reference sequence). CDR3 size: 13 residues. In DNA form, the CDR3 reads TGTGCCAGCAGGGGGACCGCCGATATGACCCAGTACTTC. Translating gives CASRGTADMTQYF.

This clonotype was detected many times. The chain links TRBV6-6 to TRBJ2-7, with TRBD2 identical over 7 bases. The CDR3 is made up of 14 amino acids. Trimming cost V 5 bases and J 6 bases; bases outside gene matches: 10. Germline-derived CDR1 and CDR2 are MNHNY and SVGAGI (reference sequence). This CDR3 is CASSTGLPVSEQYV. The CDR3 DNA sequence: TGTGCCAGCAGTACGGGACTACCCGTCTCCGAGCAGTACGTC.

This clonotype was seen a few times. CDR3 loop: CASSQPVGQGTFYGYTF. CDR3 coding DNA: TGTGCCAGCAGCCAACCCGTTGGACAGGGCACTTTCTATGGCTACACCTTC. V usage is TRBV4-2 and J usage is TRBJ1-2, with 8 bases aligning to TRBD1. CDR3 length equals 17 residues. Germline V CDR1 and CDR2: LGHNA, YNFKEQ. Trimming removed 2 bases from V and 4 bases from J; junction bases left unmatched: 12.

This clonotype was recorded at least ten times. The chain joins TRBV6-2 or TRBV6-3 to TRBJ1-1; D remains ambiguous. The V gene's germline CDR1 is MNHEY and CDR2 SVGEGT. The CDR3 is made up of 12 amino acids. The V gene lost 4 bases and the J gene lost 3 bases, with 6 bases spanning the gap. Written as DNA, the CDR3 is TGTGCCAGCAGTTGGGGTCACACTGAAGCTTTCTTT. Translated, it gives CASSWGHTEAFF.

This clonotype has a count of ten or more. The V gene is TRBV11-2, the J gene TRBJ2-2; 10 positions match TRBD2. Germline assignment: CDR1 SGHAT and CDR2 FQNNGV. The CDR3 sequence is 17 residues long. V gave up 6 bases and J gave up 4 bases; unmatched junction bases: 11. The CDR3 sequence is CASRGYSSGGSTGELFF. The DNA for the CDR3 is TGTGCCAGCAGGGGCTACTCTAGCGGGGGAAGCACCGGGGAGCTGTTTTTT.

Only a few counts were recorded for this clonotype. The chain employs TRBV12-3 or TRBV12-4 and TRBJ2-3; TRBD1 is a possible D gene (5 bases). CDR3 length equals 15 residues. Between the trimmed V and J ends, which lost 5 bases and 0 bases, there was a span of 12 bases. CDR3 DNA: TGTGCCAGCAGTCCCTCAGGGATTAGCACAGATACGCAGTATTTT. This sequence encodes CASSPSGISTDTQYF.

This clonotype was found many times. The CDR3 bases are TGCGCCAGCAGCGACCGACAGGTTCGCGGTACCGGGGAGCTGTTTTTT. It codes for CASSDRQVRGTGELFF. The rearrangement links TRBV4-3 to TRBJ2-2; D might be TRBD1 (6 bases). The CDR3 is 16 amino acids. In germline, CDR1 is LGHNA, CDR2 YSLEER. Trimming removed 5 bases from V and 5 bases from J, with 18 bases in between.

The chain uses TRBV7-3 and TRBJ2-5, with TRBD1 identical over 8 bases. This CDR3 comprises 15 residues. The trim removed 5 bases at V and 5 bases at J, leaving 10 bases unmatched. Germline CDR1 SGHTA, CDR2 FQGTGA. This chain's CDR3 is CASSRQGSDMETQYF. CDR3 bases: TGTGCCAGCAGCCGACAGGGGTCGGACATGGAGACCCAGTACTTC.

This clonotype was recorded a few times. V gene TRBV7-2 combines with J gene TRBJ1-4; TRBD1 matches 7 bases. J gave up 7 bases and V 5 bases, and 10 bases lay outside the gene matches. The germline V gene has CDR1 SGHTA and CDR2 FQGNSA. This CDR3 has 15 amino acids. CDR3 DNA: TGTGCCAGCAGCCTAGGGGGCCGGCGGACTGAAAAACTGTTTTTT. Its protein product is CASSLGGRRTEKLFF.

This clonotype was detected a few times. The junction and the germline gene differ at one end; a read error may be behind it. This rearrangement joins TRBV29-1 to TRBJ2-2, with D perhaps matching TRBD2 (5 bases). Germline CDR1 SQVTM, CDR2 ANQGSEA. The CDR3 runs to 13 residues. Here the CDR3 reads CSVEGLNTGELFF. For the CDR3, the DNA is TGCAGCGTGGAAGGACTCAACACCGGGGAGCTGTTTTTT.

The J gene is TRBJ1-2, the V gene TRBV4-3; no reliable D call. The CDR3 has 13 amino acids. Germline loops: CDR1 LGHNA, CDR2 YSLEER. V lost 1 base and J lost 6, with 9 bases in between. The CDR3: CASSQVSGDGYTF. CDR3 sequence (DNA): TGCGCCAGCAGCCAAGTCTCGGGAGATGGCTACACCTTC.

The chain uses TRBV20-1 and TRBJ2-1; 8 bases agree with TRBD2. Germline trimming cut 3 bases from V and 4 bases from J; bases unmatched to any gene: 5. Per the germline V gene, CDR1 is DFQATT and CDR2 is SNEGSKA (reference sequence). The CDR3 extends over 14 amino acids. The CDR3 loop reads CSASGGVGYNEQFF. In nucleotides, the CDR3 is TGCAGTGCTAGCGGGGGGGTTGGGTACAATGAGCAGTTCTTC.

This clonotype appeared many times. V gene TRBV5-1 combines with J gene TRBJ2-3; 12 positions match TRBD2. Unmatched junction bases numbered 7, after V lost 7 bases and J lost 7 bases. The CDR3 is 14 residues long. CDR1 and CDR2 (germline): SGHRS, YFSETQ. CDR3 sequence reads: CASDLLAGGNTQYF. DNA for the CDR3: TGCGCCAGCGACCTACTAGCGGGGGGTAATACGCAGTATTTT.

This clonotype was recorded a few times. The V gene is TRBV19, the J gene TRBJ1-2; tentative D call: TRBD1 (5 bases). CDR3 length: 13 residues. Trimming cost V 9 bases and J 2 bases, with 13 bases left between them. Germline V gene data show CDR1 as LNHDA and CDR2 as SQIVND (reference sequence). The chain's CDR3 is CASNHGGNYGYTF. The CDR3 DNA is TGTGCCAGCAACCATGGGGGGAACTATGGCTACACCTTC.

The genes are TRBV28 and TRBJ2-1; TRBD1 agrees at 8 bases. The CDR3 is 16 residues long. Germline V gives CDR1 MDHEN, CDR2 SYDVKM. Trimming at V came to 9 bases and at J to 1 base, leaving 11 bases not matched to a gene. The CDR3 protein is CARFSLRGPSYNEQFF. Written as DNA, the CDR3 is TGTGCCAGGTTTTCCCTCAGGGGGCCATCCTACAATGAGCAGTTCTTC. The full variable domain, with the rest looked up from reference TRBV28 and TRBJ2-1, is DVKVTQSSRYLVKRTGEKVFLECVQDMDHENMFWYRQDPGLGLRLIYFSYDVKMKEKGDIPEGYSVSREKKERFSLILESASTNQTSMYLCARFSLRGPSYNEQFFGPGTRLTVL.

This clonotype came up a few times. The chain recombines TRBV20-1 with TRBJ2-5, with TRBD2 matching over 7 bases. Germline V CDR1 and CDR2: DFQATT, SNEGSKA (reference sequence). This CDR3 is built from 16 residues. The V gene end was trimmed by 2 bases and the J gene end by 2 bases; junction bases not matched to a gene: 11. CDR3 sequence reads: CSARTPMRGGQETQYF. The CDR3 DNA is TGCAGTGCTAGAACCCCCATGCGCGGGGGACAAGAGACCCAGTACTTC.

There are a few counts of this clonotype. This chain links TRBV6-2 or TRBV6-3 with TRBJ2-7; D is possibly TRBD1 or TRBD2 (6 bases each). From germline, CDR1 is MNHEY and CDR2 SVGEGT. This CDR3 spans 18 amino acids. V was shortened by 2 bases and J by 0 bases, with 20 bases between the two germline ends. CDR3 coding DNA: TGTGCCAGCAGTTACAAGAATGAGGGGGGCGGAAGCTCCTACGAGCAGTACGTC. Encoded protein: CASSYKNEGGGSSYEQYV.

A few counts support this clonotype. The rearrangement links TRBV5-1 to TRBJ2-7, with 8 nucleotides matching TRBD1. CDR3 length: 14 residues. The junction had 6 bases not matched to a gene; V was cut back by 6 bases and J by 1 base. Germline CDR1 and CDR2: SGHRS and YFSETQ. This CDR3 is CASTNRGNSYEQYF. CDR3 DNA: TGCGCCAGCACCAACAGGGGGAATTCCTACGAGCAGTACTTC.